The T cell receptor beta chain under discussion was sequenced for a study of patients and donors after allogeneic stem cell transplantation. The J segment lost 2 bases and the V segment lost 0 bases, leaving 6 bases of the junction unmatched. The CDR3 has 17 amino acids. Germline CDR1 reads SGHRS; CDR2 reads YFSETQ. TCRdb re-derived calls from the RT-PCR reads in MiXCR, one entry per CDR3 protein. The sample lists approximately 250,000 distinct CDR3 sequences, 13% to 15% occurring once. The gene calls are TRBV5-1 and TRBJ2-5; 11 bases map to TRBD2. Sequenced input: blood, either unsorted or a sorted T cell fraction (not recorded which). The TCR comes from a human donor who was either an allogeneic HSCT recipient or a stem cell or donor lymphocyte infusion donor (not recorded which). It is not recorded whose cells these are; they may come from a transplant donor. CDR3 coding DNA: TGCGCCAGCAGCTTGGACTCTAGCGGGGGGCCGCAAGAGACCCAGTACTTC. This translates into CASSLDSSGGPQETQYF.